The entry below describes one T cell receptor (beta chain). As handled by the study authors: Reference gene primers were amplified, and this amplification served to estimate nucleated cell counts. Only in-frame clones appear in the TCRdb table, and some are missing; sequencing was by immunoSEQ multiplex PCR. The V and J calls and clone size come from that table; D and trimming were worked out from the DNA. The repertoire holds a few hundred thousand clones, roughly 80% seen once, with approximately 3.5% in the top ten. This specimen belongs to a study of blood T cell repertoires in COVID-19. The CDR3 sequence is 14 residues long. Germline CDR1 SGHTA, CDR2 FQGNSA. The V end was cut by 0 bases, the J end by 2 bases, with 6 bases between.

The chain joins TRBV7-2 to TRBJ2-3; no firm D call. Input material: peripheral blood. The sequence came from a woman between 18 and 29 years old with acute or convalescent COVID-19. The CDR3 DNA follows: TGTGCCAGCAGCTTAGCGAGTAACACAGATACGCAGTATTTT. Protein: CASSLASNTDTQYF.